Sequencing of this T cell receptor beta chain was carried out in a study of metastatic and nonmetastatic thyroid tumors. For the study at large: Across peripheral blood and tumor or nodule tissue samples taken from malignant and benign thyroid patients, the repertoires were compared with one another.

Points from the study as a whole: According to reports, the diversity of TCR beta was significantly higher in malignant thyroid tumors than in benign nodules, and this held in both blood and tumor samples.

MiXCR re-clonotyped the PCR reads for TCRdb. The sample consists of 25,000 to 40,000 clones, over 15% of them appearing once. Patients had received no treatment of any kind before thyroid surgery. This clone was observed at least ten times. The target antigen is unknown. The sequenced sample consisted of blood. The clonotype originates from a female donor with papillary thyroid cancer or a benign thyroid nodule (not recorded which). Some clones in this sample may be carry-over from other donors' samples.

This CDR3 is CASSLVLGNTEAFF. Written as DNA, the CDR3 is TGCGCCAGCAGCTTGGTACTTGGGAACACTGAAGCTTTCTTT. V gene TRBV5-1 combines with J gene TRBJ1-1; the D is unclear. The CDR3 runs to 14 residues. CDR1 is SGHRS, CDR2 YFSETQ, per germline. The V end lost 0 bases, the J end lost 1 base, and 7 bases lay between the germline ends. The whole variable domain, remainder taken from reference TRBV5-1 and TRBJ1-1, is KAGVTQTPRYLIKTRGQQVTLSCSPISGHRSVSWYQQTPGQGLQFLFEYFSETQRNKGNFPGRFSGRQFSNSRSEMNVSTLELGDSALYLCASSLVLGNTEAFFGQGTRLTVV.